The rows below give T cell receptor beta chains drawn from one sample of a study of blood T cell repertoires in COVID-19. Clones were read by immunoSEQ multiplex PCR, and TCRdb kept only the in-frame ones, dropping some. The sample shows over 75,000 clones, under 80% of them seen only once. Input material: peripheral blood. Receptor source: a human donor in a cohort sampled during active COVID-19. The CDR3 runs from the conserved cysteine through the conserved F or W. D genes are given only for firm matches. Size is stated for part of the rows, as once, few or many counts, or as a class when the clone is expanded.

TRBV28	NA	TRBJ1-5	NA	CASSSGGNQPQHF	TGTGCCAGCAGTTCAGGGGGCAATCAGCCCCAGCATTTT
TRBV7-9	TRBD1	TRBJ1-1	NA	CASSLSLGRGRTTNTEAFF	TGTGCCAGCAGCTTATCATTGGGCAGGGGGCGAACAACGAACACTGAAGCTTTCTTT
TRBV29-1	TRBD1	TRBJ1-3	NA	CSVNAGQGGNTIYF	TGCAGCGTAAACGCGGGACAGGGAGGAAACACCATATATTTT
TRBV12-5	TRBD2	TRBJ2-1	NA	CASGLVFAGVDGEQFF	TGTGCTAGTGGTTTGGTATTTGCGGGGGTCGACGGTGAGCAGTTCTTC
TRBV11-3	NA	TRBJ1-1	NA	CASSLVRSTEAFF	TGTGCCAGCAGCTTAGTTAGGAGCACTGAAGCTTTCTTT
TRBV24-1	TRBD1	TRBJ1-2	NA	CATAGGEGGYTF	TGTGCCACCGCAGGGGGCGAGGGTGGCTACACCTTC
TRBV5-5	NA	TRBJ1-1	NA	CASSLWGPTEAFF	TGTGCCAGCAGCTTGTGGGGCCCCACTGAAGCTTTCTTT
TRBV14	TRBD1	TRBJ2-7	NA	CASSRQGGNEQYF	TGTGCCAGCAGCCGACAGGGGGGAAACGAGCAGTACTTC
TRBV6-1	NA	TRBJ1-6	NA	CASSERGGARNSPLHF	TGTGCCAGCAGCGAACGCGGGGGGGCGCGTAATTCACCCCTCCACTTT
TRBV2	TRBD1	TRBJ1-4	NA	CASKDGTGGEKLFF	TGTGCCAGCAAGGACGGGACAGGGGGCGAAAAACTGTTTTTT
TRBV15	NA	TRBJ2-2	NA	CATSRERNTGELFF	TGTGCCACCAGCAGAGAGAGGAACACCGGGGAGCTGTTTTTT
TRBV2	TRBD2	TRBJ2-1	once	CASSQTSGAYNEQFF	TGTGCCAGCAGCCAAACTAGCGGGGCCTACAATGAGCAGTTCTTC
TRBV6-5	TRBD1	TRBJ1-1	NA	CASTRTGLNTEAFF	TGTGCCAGCACCCGGACAGGGCTCAACACTGAAGCTTTCTTT
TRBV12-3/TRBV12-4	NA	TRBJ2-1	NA	CASSFGRDNEQFF	TGTGCCAGCAGTTTTGGCAGGGATAATGAGCAGTTCTTC
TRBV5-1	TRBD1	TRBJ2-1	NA	CASRMGQGSFGNEQFF	TGCGCCAGCAGAATGGGACAGGGAAGTTTTGGGAATGAGCAGTTCTTC
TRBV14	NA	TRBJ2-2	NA	CASSHPFAGELFF	TGTGCCAGCAGCCATCCCTTCGCCGGGGAGCTGTTTTTT
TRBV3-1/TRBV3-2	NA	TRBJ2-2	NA	CASSQEIGDTGELFF	TGTGCCAGCAGCCAAGAGATAGGAGACACCGGGGAGCTGTTTTTT
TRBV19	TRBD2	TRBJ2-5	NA	CASSPSGTSGRQETQYF	TGTGCCAGTAGTCCCTCTGGGACTAGCGGAAGACAAGAGACCCAGTACTTC
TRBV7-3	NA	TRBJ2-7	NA	CASSPGRGRSEQYF	TGTGCCAGCAGCCCCGGTCGAGGGAGGAGCGAGCAGTACTTC
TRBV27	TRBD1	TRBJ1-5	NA	CASSLYGTGWGSNQPQHF	TGTGCCAGCAGTTTATACGGGACAGGATGGGGTAGCAATCAGCCCCAGCATTTT
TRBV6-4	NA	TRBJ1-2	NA	CASSDRSGWPGYTF	TGTGCCAGCAGCGACAGGTCAGGCTGGCCCGGCTACACCTTC
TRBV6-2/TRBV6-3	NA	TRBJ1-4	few	CASSYSTPGQMFF	TGTGCCAGCAGTTACTCGACTCCTGGACAGATGTTTTTT
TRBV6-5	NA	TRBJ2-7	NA	CASSYGIQGLYEQYF	TGTGCCAGCAGTTACGGGATCCAGGGACTCTACGAGCAGTACTTC
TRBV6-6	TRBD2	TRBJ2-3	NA	CASTTTSGGPTDTQYF	TGTGCCAGCACCACAACTAGCGGGGGGCCAACAGATACGCAGTATTTT
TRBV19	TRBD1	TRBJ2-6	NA	CASSHTGGLSGANVLTF	TGTGCCAGTAGTCATACAGGGGGCCTCTCTGGGGCCAACGTCCTGACTTTC
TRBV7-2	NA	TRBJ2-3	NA	CASSLYGLFTDTQYF	TGTGCCAGCAGCTTATATGGCCTGTTCACAGATACGCAGTATTTT
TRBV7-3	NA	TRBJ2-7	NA	CASSLSSRYEQYF	TGTGCCAGCAGCTTATCTTCCCGCTACGAGCAGTACTTC